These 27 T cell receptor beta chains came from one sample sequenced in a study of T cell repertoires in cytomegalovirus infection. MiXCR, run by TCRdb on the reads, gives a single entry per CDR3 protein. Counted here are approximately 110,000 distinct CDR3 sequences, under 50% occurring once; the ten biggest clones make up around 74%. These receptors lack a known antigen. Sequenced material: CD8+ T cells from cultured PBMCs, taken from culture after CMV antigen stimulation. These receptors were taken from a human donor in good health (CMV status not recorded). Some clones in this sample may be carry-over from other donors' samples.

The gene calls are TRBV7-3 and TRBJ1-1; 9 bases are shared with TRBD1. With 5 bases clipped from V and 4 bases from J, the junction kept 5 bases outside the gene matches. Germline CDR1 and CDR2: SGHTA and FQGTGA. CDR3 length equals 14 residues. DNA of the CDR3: TGTGCCAGCAGCCCAGACAGGGGGAGCACTGAAGCTTTCTTT. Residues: CASSPDRGSTEAFF.

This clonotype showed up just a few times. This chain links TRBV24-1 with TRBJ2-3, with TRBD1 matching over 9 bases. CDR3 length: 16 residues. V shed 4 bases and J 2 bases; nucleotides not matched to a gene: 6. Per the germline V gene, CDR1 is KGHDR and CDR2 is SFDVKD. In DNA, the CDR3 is TGTGCCACCAGTGAAACCGGGACAGGGCTCACAGATACGCAGTATTTT. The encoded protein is CATSETGTGLTDTQYF.

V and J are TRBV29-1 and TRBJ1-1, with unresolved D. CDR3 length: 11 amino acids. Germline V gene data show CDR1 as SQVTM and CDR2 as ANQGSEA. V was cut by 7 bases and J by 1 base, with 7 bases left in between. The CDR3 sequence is CSGRGNTEAFF. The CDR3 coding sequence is TGCAGCGGACGGGGGAACACTGAAGCTTTCTTT.

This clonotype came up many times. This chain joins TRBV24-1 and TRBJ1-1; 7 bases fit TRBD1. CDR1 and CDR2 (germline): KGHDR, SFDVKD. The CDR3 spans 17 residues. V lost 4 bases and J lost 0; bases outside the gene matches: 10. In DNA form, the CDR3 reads TGTGCCACCAGTGACCGGGACCCGGGACAGTTGAACACTGAAGCTTTCTTT. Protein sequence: CATSDRDPGQLNTEAFF.

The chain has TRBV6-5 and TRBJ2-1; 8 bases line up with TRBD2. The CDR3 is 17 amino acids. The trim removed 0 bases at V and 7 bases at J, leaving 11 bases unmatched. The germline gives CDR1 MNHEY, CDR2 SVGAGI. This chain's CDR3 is CASSYSQVRGARNEQFF. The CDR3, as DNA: TGTGCCAGCAGTTACTCCCAGGTGCGGGGGGCTCGGAATGAGCAGTTCTTC.

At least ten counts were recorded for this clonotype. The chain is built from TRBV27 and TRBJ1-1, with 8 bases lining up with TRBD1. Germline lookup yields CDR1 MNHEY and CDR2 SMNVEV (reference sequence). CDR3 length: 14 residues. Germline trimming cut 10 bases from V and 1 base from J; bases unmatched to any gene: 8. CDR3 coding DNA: TGTGCCACCGCCTTGGACAGGGCGAACACTGAAGCTTTCTTT. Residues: CATALDRANTEAFF.

Here the CDR3 DNA reads TGTGCCAGCAGCTCCCTCCGAGAGGGCACAGATACGCAGTATTTT. This encodes CASSSLREGTDTQYF. V is TRBV28 and J is TRBJ2-3; D is unresolved. V lost 6 bases to trimming and J lost 1 base, with 14 bases between them. CDR1 MDHEN and CDR2 SYDVKM come from the germline V gene. The CDR3 contains 15 residues.

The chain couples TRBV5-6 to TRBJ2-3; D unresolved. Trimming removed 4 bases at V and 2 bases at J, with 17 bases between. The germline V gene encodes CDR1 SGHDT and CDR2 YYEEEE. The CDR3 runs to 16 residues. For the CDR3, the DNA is TGTGCCAGCAGCACAGAACCCGGACGGACCACAGATACGCAGTATTTT. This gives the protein CASSTEPGRTTDTQYF.

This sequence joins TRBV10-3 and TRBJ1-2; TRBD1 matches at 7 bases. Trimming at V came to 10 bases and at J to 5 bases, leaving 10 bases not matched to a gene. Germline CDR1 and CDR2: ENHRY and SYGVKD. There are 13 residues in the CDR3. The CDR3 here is CATRTGDPYGYTF. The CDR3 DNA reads TGTGCCACCCGTACAGGGGACCCATATGGCTACACCTTC.

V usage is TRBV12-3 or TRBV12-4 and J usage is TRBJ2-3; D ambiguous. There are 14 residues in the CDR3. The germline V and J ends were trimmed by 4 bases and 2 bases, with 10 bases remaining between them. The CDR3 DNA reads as TGTGCCAGCAGTTCAGACTTGTACACAGATACGCAGTATTTT. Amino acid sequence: CASSSDLYTDTQYF.

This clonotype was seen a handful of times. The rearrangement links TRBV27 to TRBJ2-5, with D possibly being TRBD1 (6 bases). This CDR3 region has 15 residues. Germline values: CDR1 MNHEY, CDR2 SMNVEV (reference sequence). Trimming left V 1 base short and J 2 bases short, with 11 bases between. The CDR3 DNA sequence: TGTGCCAGCAGTTTATTGTGGGGGCCACAAGAGACCCAGTACTTC. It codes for CASSLLWGPQETQYF.

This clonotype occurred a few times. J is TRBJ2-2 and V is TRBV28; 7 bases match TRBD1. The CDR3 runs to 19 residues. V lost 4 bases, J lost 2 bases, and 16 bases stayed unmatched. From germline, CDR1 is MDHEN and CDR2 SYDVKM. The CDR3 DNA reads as TGTGCCAGCAGTTCGCTACTGACAGGGTTGAAGATAAACACCGGGGAGCTGTTTTTT. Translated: CASSSLLTGLKINTGELFF.

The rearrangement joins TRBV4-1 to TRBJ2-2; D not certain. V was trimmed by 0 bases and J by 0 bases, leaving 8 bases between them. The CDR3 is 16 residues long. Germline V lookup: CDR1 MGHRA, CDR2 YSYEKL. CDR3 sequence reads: CASSQDPFANTGELFF. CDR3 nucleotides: TGCGCCAGCAGCCAAGATCCCTTCGCGAACACCGGGGAGCTGTTTTTT.

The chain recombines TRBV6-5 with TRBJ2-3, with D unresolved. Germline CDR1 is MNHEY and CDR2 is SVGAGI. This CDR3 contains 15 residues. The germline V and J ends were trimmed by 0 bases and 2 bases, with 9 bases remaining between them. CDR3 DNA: TGTGCCAGCAGTTACTCTGGCACTCTCACAGATACGCAGTATTTT. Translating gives CASSYSGTLTDTQYF.

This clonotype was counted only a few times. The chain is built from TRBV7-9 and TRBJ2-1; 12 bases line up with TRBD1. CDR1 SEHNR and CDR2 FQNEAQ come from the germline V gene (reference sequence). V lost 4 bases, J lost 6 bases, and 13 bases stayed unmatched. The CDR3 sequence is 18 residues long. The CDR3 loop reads CASSSYTTGQGAFNEQFF. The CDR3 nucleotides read TGTGCCAGCAGCTCGTATACCACGGGACAGGGGGCGTTCAATGAGCAGTTCTTC.

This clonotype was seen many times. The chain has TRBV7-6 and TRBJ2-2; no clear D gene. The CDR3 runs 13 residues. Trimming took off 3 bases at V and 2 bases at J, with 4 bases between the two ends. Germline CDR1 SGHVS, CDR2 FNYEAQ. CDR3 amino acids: CASSLGNTGELFF. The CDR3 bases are TGTGCCAGCAGCTTGGGCAACACCGGGGAGCTGTTTTTT. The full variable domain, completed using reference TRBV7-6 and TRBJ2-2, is GAGVSQSPRYKVTKRGQDVALRCDPISGHVSLYWYRQALGQGPEFLTYFNYEAQQDKSGLPNDRFSAERPEGSISTLTIQRTEQRDSAMYRCASSLGNTGELFFGEGSRLTVL.

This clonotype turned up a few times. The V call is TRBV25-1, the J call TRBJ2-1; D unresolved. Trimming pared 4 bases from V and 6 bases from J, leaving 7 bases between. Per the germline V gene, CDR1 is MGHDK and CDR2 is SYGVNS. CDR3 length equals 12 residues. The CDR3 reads CASSVTGNEQFF. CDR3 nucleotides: TGTGCCAGCAGTGTCACCGGCAATGAGCAGTTCTTC. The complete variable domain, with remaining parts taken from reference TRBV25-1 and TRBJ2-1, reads EADIYQTPRYLVIGTGKKITLECSQTMGHDKMYWYQQDPGMELHLIHYSYGVNSTEKGDLSSESTVSRIRTEHFPLTLESARPSHTSQYLCASSVTGNEQFFGPGTRLTVL.

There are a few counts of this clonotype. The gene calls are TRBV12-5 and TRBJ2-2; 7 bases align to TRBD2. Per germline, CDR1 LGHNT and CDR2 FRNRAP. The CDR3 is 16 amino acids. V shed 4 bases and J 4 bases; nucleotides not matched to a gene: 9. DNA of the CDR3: TGTGCTAGTGGTTCTTTCGGGGGGAACCCCACCGGGGAGCTGTTTTTT. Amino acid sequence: CASGSFGGNPTGELFF.

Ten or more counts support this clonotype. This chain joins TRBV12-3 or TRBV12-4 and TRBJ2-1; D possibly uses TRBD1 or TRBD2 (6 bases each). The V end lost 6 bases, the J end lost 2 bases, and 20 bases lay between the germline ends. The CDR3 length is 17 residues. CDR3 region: CASSRPGGRGTYNEQFF. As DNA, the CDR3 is TGTGCCAGCAGCCGGCCTGGGGGGCGAGGGACCTACAATGAGCAGTTCTTC.

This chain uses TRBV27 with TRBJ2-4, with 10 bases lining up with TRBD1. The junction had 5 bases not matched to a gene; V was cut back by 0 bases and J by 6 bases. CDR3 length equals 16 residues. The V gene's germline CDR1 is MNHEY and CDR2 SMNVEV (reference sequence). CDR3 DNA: TGTGCCAGCAGTTTATCCGGGACAGGGGTTGGAAACATTCAGTACTTC. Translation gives CASSLSGTGVGNIQYF.

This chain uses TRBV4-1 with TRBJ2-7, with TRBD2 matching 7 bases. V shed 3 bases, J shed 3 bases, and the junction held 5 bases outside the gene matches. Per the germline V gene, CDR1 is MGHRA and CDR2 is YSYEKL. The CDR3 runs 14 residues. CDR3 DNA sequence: TGCGCCAGCAGCCAGGCGGGGGTACTCTACGAGCAGTACTTC. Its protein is CASSQAGVLYEQYF.

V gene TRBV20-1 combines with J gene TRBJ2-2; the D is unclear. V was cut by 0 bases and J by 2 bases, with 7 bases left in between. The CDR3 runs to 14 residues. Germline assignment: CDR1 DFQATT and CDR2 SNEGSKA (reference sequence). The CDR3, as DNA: TGCAGTGCTAGAGACGACACCAACACCGGGGAGCTGTTTTTT. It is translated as CSARDDTNTGELFF.

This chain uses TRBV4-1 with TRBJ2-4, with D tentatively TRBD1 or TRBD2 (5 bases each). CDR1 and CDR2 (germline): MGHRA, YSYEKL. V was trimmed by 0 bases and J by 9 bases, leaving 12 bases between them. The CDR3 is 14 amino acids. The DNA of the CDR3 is TGCGCCAGCAGCCAAGAGCCGGGACGGGCCATTCAGTACTTC. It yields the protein CASSQEPGRAIQYF.

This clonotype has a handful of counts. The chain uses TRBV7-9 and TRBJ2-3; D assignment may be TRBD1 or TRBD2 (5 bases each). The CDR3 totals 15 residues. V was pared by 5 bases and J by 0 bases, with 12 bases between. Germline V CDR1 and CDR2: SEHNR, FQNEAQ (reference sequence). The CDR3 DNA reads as TGTGCCAGCAGCCCCCGGGACCGTAGCACAGATACGCAGTATTTT. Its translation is CASSPRDRSTDTQYF.

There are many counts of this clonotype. CDR3 region: CASSLEVTPTDTQYF. The CDR3 bases are TGTGCCAGCAGCTTAGAAGTCACCCCCACAGATACGCAGTATTTT. This rearrangement joins TRBV11-2 to TRBJ2-3; unclear D gene. Trimming cost V 0 bases and J 2 bases, with 9 bases left between them. The V gene's germline CDR1 is SGHAT and CDR2 FQNNGV. This CDR3 comprises 15 residues.

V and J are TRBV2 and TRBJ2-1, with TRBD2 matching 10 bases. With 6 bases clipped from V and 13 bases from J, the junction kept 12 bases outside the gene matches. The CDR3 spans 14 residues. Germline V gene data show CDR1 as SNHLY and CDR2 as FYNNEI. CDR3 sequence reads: CASSISGGPRDQFF. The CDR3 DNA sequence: TGTGCCAGCAGCATTAGCGGGGGGCCAAGAGACCAGTTCTTC.

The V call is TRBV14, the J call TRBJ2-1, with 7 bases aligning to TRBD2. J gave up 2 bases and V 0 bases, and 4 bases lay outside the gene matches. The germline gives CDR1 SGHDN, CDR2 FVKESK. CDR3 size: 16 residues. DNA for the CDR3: TGTGCCAGCAGCCAAGAGGGGGGGATAGCCTACAATGAGCAGTTCTTC. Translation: CASSQEGGIAYNEQFF. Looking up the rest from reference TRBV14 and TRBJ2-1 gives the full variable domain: EAGVTQFPSHSVIEKGQTVTLRCDPISGHDNLYWYRRVMGKEIKFLLHFVKESKQDESGMPNNRFLAERTGGTYSTLKVQPAELEDSGVYFCASSQEGGIAYNEQFFGPGTRLTVL.